This T cell receptor beta chain is from a study of cytomegalovirus exposure and HLA in healthy donors. Primers for the PCR totalled 60 Vbeta and 13 Jbeta. Sequencing used immunoSEQ multiplex PCR; TCRdb keeps in-frame clones, though not all of them. This sample has about 140,000 clones, with roughly 79% found just once. J gave up 4 bases and V 8 bases, and 7 bases lay outside the gene matches. The CDR3 totals 14 residues. Germline V gene lookup returns CDR1 LNHDA and CDR2 SQIVND (reference sequence). Study-wide results and caveats: Most observed TCR sequences were rare, whereas some public TCRs were detected in many donors. Highly shared sequence variants in one cluster were likely a sequencing artifact. A later analysis found common viral pathogens apparently linked to several of the most significant clusters. Follow-up analysis found HLA locus-dependent TCR association rates, highest for DRB1 and lowest for HLA-C.

About this clone: Its antigen is not identified.

Specimen: PBMCs. V and J are TRBV19 and TRBJ1-5, with 8 bases that match TRBD1. This receptor was taken from a man aged 18 to 30 in good health and CMV-seronegative. This CDR3 is CASARGQGNQPQHF. In nucleotides, the CDR3 is TGTGCCAGTGCCCGAGGACAGGGAAATCAGCCCCAGCATTTT.